Each of the 10 T cell receptor beta chains below was sequenced from the same sample in a study of T cells in women clearing cervical HPV infection. Generated by immunoSEQ multiplex PCR, the TCRdb table keeps only in-frame clones and is missing some. This sample's table reports some 40,000 clones. The sequencing sample was made of blood buffy coat. The receptors originated from a woman between 18 and 69 years old with a cervical HPV16 infection that either progressed to CIN3+ or cleared (not recorded which).

As concerns this clone: The CDR3 end is not reached by the read, which stops 3 residues before it; the germline J gene fills it in. This CDR3 is also generated by other DNA sequences in the sample. The chain employs TRBV9 and TRBJ2-7; 8 bases are a match to TRBD1. V lost 3 bases, J lost 4 bases, and 3 bases stayed unmatched. The CDR3 has 13 residues. Germline CDR1 reads SGDLS; CDR2 reads YYNGEE. CDR3 sequence: CASSGQGAYEQYF. The sequenced part of the CDR3 DNA is TGTGCCAGCAGCGGTCAGGGGGCGTACGAG.

A remark on this clone: The CDR3 is cut off 3 residues early in the read; its end comes from the germline J gene. V and J are TRBV5-1 and TRBJ2-7; D may be TRBD1 (7 bases). Between the trimmed V and J ends, which lost 7 bases and 1 base, there was a span of 12 bases. Looked up from germline, CDR1 is SGHRS and CDR2 is YFSETQ. This CDR3 has 13 residues. CDR3 DNA (partial): TGCGCCAGCCGGGAGACAGGGTCCTACGAG. Its translation: CASRETGSYE. The whole CDR3 reads CASRETGSYEQYF.

Details on this clone: The read ends 3 residues early relative to the CDR3; the germline J gene fills the gap. The V gene is TRBV11-2, the J gene TRBJ1-1; D gene unclear. Germline V lookup: CDR1 SGHAT, CDR2 FQNNGV. V was shortened by 0 bases and J by 5 bases, with 7 bases between the two germline ends. The CDR3 is 13 residues long. The CDR3 bases that were read are TGTGCCAGCAGCTTAGATGCGGGGACTGAA. Protein product: CASSLDAGTE. The CDR3 in full is CASSLDAGTEAFF.

A note on this clone: The read ends 3 residues shy of where the CDR3 ends; the end is completed using the germline J gene. V usage is TRBV4-2 and J usage is TRBJ2-1; TRBD1 matches 8 bases. J lost 3 bases, V lost 4 bases, and 11 bases had no gene match. CDR3 size: 17 residues. CDR1 is LGHNA and CDR2 is YNFKEQ in the germline V gene. The sequenced part of the CDR3 DNA is TGTGCCAGCAGCCCCCCCCCGGGACAGGAACACTACAATGAG. Its protein product is CASSPPPGQEHYNE. The CDR3 as a whole reads CASSPPPGQEHYNEQFF.

As concerns this clone: The sequence runs out 3 residues before the end of the CDR3; the remainder is reconstructed from the germline J gene. This chain connects TRBV28 to TRBJ2-7; 7 nucleotides line up with TRBD2. V lost 4 bases, J lost 3 bases, and 9 bases stayed unmatched. The CDR3 is 15 residues long. Per the germline V gene, CDR1 is MDHEN and CDR2 is SYDVKM. The sequenced CDR3 bases are TGTGCCAGCAGTTACCCGGGGGAGGGGTTCTACGAG. Its translation is CASSYPGEGFYE. The full-length CDR3 reads as CASSYPGEGFYEQYF.

Comments on this clone: The missing CDR3 end, 3 residues past where the read stops, is filled in from the germline J gene. The chain employs TRBV5-1 and TRBJ2-5; 10 bases align to TRBD2. Germline V gene sequence: CDR1 SGHRS, CDR2 YFSETQ. With 0 bases clipped from V and 3 bases from J, the junction kept 2 bases outside the gene matches. The CDR3 sequence is 15 residues long. CDR3 residues: CASSLGLAGEETQYF. The CDR3 DNA, read in part, is TGCGCCAGCAGCTTGGGACTAGCGGGCGAAGAGACC.

Turning to this clone: The CDR3 end lies 3 residues beyond the end of the read and is filled in from the germline J gene. The chain employs TRBV29-1 and TRBJ2-4; no firm D call. The CDR3 has 12 amino acids. Germline V gene data show CDR1 as SQVTM and CDR2 as ANQGSEA. The CDR3 bases that were read are TGCAGCGCAGACACAAGGGTTAATGGT. As protein: CSADTRVNG. The full CDR3 is CSADTRVNGQYF.

On this clone: Read data end 3 residues before the CDR3 end; the end is taken from the germline J gene. This sequence joins TRBV7-8 and TRBJ2-3, with D maybe TRBD1 (5 bases). The V end lost 5 bases, the J end lost 1 base, and 10 bases lay between the germline ends. The germline V gene encodes CDR1 SGHVS and CDR2 FQNEAQ. The CDR3 loop spans 14 amino acids. The CDR3 here is CASSQTRGTDTQYF. The sequenced part of the CDR3 DNA is TGTGCCAGCAGCCAGACCAGGGGCACAGATACG.

To note about this clone: The CDR3 end lies 3 residues beyond the end of the read and is filled in from the germline J gene. The chain couples TRBV20-1 to TRBJ2-7; D perhaps matches TRBD1 (5 bases). The length of the CDR3 is 12 residues. Looked up from germline, CDR1 is DFQATT and CDR2 is SNEGSKA (reference sequence). Trimming pared 4 bases from V and 3 bases from J, leaving 10 bases between. Partial CDR3 DNA: TGCAGTGCTAAGGGGCTTGGCTACGAG. Its translation is CSAKGLGYE. The complete CDR3 protein is CSAKGLGYEQYF.

Concerning this clone: The CDR3 end falls 3 residues outside the read, so it is completed with the germline J gene. The rearrangement uses TRBV28 and TRBJ2-1; 9 bases are a match to TRBD2. CDR1 and CDR2 from the germline V gene are MDHEN and SYDVKM. This CDR3 is built from 16 residues. The V and J ends lost 3 bases and 9 bases, in that order; junction bases with no gene match: 12. The part of the CDR3 DNA that was read is TGTGCCAGCAGTTTGGAACGCGCTAGCGGGAATACTGAG. It is translated as CASSLERASGNTE. The whole CDR3 region reads CASSLERASGNTEQFF.